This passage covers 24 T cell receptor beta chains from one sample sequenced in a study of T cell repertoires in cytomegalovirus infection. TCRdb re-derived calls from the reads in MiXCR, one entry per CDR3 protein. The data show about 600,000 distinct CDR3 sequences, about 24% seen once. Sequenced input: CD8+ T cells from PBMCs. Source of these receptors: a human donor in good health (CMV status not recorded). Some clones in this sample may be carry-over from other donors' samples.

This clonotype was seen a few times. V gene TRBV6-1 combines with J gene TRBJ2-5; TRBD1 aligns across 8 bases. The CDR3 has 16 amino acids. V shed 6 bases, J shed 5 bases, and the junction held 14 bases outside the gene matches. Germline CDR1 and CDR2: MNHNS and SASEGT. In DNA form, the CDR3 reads TGTGCCAGCAGGAGCGACAGGGGCCGGGGTGTGGAGACCCAGTACTTC. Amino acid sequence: CASRSDRGRGVETQYF.

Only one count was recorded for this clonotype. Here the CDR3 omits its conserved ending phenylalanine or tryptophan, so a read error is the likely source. The CDR3 DNA sequence: TGCAGTGCCACTGGCTCTGCCAGGGGTGAGCAGTTCCTC. It encodes CSATGSARGEQFL. The chain uses TRBV20-1 and TRBJ2-1; D is perhaps TRBD1 (6 bases). The CDR3 consists of 13 residues. Looked up from germline, CDR1 is DFQATT and CDR2 is SNEGSKA (reference sequence). V lost 6 bases and J lost 9, with 18 bases in between.

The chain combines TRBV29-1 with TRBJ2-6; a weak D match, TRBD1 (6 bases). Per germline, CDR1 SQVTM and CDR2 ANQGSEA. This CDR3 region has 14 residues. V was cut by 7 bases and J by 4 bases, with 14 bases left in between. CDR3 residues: CSAGDHFGANVLTF. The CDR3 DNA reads TGCAGCGCAGGGGACCACTTCGGGGCCAACGTCCTGACTTTC. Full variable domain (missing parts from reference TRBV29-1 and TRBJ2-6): SAVISQKPSRDICQRGTSLTIQCQVDSQVTMMFWYRQQPGQSLTLIATANQGSEATYESGFVIDKFPISRPNLTFSTLTVSNMSPEDSSIYLCSAGDHFGANVLTFGAGSRLTVL.

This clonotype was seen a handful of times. CDR3 nucleotide sequence: TGTGCCAGCTCACCGTACGACAGCCCCAAAAACATTCAGTACTTC. It codes for CASSPYDSPKNIQYF. This chain connects TRBV18 to TRBJ2-4; the D gene is possibly TRBD1 (5 bases). This CDR3 comprises 15 residues. The germline gives CDR1 KGHSH, CDR2 LQKENI. Trimming removed 3 bases from V and 2 bases from J, with 11 bases in between.

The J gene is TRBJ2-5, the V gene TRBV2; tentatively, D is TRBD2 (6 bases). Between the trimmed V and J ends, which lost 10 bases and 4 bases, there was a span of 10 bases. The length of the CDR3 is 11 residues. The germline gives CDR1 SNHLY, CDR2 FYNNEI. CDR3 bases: TGTGCCACTCAGGGAGGAGAGACCCAGTACTTC. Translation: CATQGGETQYF.

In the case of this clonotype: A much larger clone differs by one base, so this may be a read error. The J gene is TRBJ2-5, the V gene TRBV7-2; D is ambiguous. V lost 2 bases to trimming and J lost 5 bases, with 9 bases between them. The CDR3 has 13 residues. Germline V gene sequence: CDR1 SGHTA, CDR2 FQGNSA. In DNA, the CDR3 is TGTGCCAGCAGCTTAAACGGGCCTGAGACCCAGTACTTC. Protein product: CASSLNGPETQYF.

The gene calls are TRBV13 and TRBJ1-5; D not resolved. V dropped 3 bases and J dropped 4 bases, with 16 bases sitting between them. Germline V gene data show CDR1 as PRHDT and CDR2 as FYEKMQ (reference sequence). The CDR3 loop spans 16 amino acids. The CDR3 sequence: CASSFRASGRNQPQHF. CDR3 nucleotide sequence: TGTGCCAGCAGCTTTCGGGCCTCCGGGAGGAATCAGCCCCAGCATTTT.

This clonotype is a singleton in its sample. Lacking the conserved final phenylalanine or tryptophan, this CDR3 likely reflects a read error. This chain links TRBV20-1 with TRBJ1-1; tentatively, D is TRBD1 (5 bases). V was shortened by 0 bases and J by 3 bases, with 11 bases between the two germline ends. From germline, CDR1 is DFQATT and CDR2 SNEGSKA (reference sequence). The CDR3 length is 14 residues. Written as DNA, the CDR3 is TGCAGTGCTAGAGATCAGGGAGGGGACACTGAAGCTTTCTTG. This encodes CSARDQGGDTEAFL.

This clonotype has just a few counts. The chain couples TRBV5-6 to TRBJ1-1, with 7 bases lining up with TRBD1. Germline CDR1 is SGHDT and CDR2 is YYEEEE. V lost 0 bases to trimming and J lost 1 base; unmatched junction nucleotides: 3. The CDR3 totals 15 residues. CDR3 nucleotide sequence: TGTGCCAGCAGCTTGGGGGCAGGGGGGAACACTGAAGCTTTCTTT. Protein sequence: CASSLGAGGNTEAFF.

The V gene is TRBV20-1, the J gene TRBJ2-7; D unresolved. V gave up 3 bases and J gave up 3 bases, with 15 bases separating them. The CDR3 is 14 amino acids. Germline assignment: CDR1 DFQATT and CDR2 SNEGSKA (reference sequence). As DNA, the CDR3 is TGCAGTGCTAGCGGGCCTAGTGACCTCTACGAGCAGTACTTC. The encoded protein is CSASGPSDLYEQYF.

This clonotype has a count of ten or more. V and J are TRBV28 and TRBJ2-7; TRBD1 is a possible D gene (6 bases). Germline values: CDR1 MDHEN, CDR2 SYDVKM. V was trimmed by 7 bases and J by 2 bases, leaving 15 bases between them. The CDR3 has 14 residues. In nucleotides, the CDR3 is TGTGCCAGCAATAATAGGACAGACCCCTACGAGCAGTACGTC. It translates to CASNNRTDPYEQYV.

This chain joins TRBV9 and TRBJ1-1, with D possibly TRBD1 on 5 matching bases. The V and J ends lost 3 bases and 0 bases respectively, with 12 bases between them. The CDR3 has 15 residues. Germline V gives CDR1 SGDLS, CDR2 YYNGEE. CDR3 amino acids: CASSAPRGMNTEAFF. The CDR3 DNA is TGTGCCAGCAGCGCACCACGGGGCATGAACACTGAAGCTTTCTTT.

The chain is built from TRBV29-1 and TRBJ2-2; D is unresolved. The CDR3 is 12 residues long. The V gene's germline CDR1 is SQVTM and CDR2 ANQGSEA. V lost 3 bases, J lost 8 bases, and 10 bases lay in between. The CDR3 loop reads CSVEIGVGELFF. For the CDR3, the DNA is TGCAGCGTTGAGATTGGAGTGGGGGAGCTGTTTTTT.

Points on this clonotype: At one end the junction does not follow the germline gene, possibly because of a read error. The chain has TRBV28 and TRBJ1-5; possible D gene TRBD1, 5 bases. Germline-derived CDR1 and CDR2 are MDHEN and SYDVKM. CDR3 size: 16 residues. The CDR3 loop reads CASSWTEGFSNQPQHF. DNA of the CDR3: TGTGCCAGCAGTTGGACGGAGGGGTTTAGCAATCAGCCTCAGCATTTT.

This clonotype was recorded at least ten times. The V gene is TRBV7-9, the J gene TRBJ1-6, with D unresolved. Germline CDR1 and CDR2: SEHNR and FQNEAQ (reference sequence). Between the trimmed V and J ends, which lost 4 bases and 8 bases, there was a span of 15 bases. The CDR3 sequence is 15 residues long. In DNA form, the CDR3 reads TGTGCCAGCAGCTCCCTGGCCGGGTTAGATTCACCCCTCCACTTT. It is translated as CASSSLAGLDSPLHF.

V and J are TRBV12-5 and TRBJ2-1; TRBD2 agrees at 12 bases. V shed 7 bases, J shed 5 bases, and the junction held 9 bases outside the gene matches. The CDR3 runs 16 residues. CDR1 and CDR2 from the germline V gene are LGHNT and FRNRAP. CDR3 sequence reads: CASASSSGGANNEQFF. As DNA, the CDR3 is TGTGCTAGTGCCTCCTCTAGCGGGGGGGCCAACAATGAGCAGTTCTTC.

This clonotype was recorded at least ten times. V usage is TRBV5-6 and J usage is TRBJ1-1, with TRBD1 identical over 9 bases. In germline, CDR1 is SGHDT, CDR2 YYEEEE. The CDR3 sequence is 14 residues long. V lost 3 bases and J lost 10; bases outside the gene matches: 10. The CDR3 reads CASSSGTGPLGAFF. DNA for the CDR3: TGTGCCAGCAGCTCCGGGACAGGGCCCTTAGGAGCTTTCTTT.

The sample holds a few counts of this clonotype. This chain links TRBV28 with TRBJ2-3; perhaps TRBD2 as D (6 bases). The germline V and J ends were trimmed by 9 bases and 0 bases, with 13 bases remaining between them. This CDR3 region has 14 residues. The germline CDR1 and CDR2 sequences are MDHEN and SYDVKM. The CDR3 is CASNGRGSTDTQYF. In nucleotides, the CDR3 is TGTGCCAGTAACGGACGGGGGAGCACAGATACGCAGTATTTT.

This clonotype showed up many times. CDR3 loop: CSVEDQGGSGELFF. Written as DNA, the CDR3 is TGCAGCGTTGAAGATCAAGGGGGCTCAGGGGAGCTGTTTTTT. J is TRBJ2-2 and V is TRBV29-1; 7 bases align to TRBD1. This CDR3 spans 14 amino acids. V was pared by 0 bases and J by 8 bases, with 6 bases of the junction left unmatched. Germline-derived CDR1 and CDR2 are SQVTM and ANQGSEA.

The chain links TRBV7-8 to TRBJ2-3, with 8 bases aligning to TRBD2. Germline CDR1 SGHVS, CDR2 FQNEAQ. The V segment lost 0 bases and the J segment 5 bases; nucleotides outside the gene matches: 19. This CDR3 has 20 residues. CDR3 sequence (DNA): TGTGCCAGCAGCTTAGCCCTCGGGGCGGGGACTACCCGGGGGGGAGATACGCAGTATTTT. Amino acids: CASSLALGAGTTRGGDTQYF.

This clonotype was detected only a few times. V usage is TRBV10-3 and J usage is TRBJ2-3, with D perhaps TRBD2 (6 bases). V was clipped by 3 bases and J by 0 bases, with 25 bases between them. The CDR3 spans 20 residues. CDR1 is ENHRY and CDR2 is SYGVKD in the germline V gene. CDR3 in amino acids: CAISDGFGDSGTSSTDTQYF. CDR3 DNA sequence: TGTGCCATCAGTGACGGTTTCGGGGACTCTGGGACTTCAAGCACAGATACGCAGTATTTT.

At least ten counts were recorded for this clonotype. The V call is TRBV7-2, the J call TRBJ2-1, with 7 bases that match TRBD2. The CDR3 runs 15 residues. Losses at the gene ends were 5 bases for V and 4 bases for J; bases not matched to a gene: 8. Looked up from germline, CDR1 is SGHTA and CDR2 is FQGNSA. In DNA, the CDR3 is TGTGCCAGCAGCATGCGGGGGAAGCTATACAATGAGCAGTTCTTC. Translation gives CASSMRGKLYNEQFF.

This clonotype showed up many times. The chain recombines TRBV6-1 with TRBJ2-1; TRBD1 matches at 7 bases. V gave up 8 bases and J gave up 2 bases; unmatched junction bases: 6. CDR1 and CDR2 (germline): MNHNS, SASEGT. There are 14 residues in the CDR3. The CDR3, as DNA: TGTGCCAGCCAAACAGGGGTCACCTACAATGAGCAGTTCTTC. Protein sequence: CASQTGVTYNEQFF.

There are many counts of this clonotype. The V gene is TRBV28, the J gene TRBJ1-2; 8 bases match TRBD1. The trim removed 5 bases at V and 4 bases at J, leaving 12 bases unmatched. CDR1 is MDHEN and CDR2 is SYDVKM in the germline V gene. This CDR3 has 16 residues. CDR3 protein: CASSPVTGEIPYGYTF. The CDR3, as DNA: TGTGCCAGCAGTCCGGTGACAGGGGAGATCCCCTATGGCTACACCTTC.